Detailed here is one T cell receptor beta chain. This entry comes from a study of T cells in Graves' hyperthyroidism and ophthalmopathy. Turning to the study itself: Blood was drawn when the patient was first diagnosed and still untreated.

From germline, CDR1 is SNHLY and CDR2 FYNNEI. Losses at the gene ends were 6 bases for V and 4 bases for J; bases not matched to a gene: 12. The CDR3 is made up of 16 amino acids. For the diagnoses, clinical symptoms, serum thyroxine and TRAb, thyroid ultrasound and orbital computed tomography were used. PBMCs stemmed from less than 13 ml fresh peripheral blood. TCR beta CDR3 regions were amplified from RNA transcripts. Initially, a first-round RT-PCR of the TCR CDR3 employed the HTBI primer set. TCRdb re-called the multiplex PCR reads through MiXCR, storing one row per CDR3 protein. This table has 500,000 to 650,000 distinct CDR3 sequences, 17% appearing once.

The source material was blood. The receptor comes from a woman under 30 with Graves' ophthalmopathy. The chain carries TRBV2 and TRBJ1-1; 9 bases map to TRBD1. This CDR3 is CASRAGTGRSSTEAFF. The DNA of the CDR3 is TGTGCCAGCAGGGCCGGGACAGGGCGCTCGAGCACTGAAGCTTTCTTT. The variable domain in full, completed from reference TRBV2 and TRBJ1-1, reads EPEVTQTPSHQVTQMGQEVILRCVPISNHLYFYWYRQILGQKVEFLVSFYNNEISEKSEIFDDQFSVERPDGSNFTLKIRSTKLEDSAMYFCASRAGTGRSSTEAFFGQGTRLTVV.